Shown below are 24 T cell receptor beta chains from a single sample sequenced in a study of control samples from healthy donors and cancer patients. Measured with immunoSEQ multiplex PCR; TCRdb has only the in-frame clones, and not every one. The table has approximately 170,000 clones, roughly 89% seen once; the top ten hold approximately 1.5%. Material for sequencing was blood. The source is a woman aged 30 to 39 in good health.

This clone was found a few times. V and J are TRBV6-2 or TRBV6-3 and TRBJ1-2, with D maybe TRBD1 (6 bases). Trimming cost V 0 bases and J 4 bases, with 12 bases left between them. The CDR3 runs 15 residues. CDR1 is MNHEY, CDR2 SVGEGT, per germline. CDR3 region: CASSYSPQGTYGYTF. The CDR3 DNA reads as TGTGCCAGCAGTTACTCGCCACAGGGTACCTATGGCTACACCTTC.

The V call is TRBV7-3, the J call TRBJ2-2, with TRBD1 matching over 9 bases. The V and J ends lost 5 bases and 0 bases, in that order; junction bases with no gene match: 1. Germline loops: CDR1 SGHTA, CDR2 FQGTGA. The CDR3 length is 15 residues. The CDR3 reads CASSRQGANTGELFF. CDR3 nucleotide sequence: TGTGCCAGCAGCCGACAGGGGGCGAACACCGGGGAGCTGTTTTTT. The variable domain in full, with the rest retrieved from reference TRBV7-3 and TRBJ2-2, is GAGVSQTPSNKVTEKGKYVELRCDPISGHTALYWYRQSLGQGPEFLIYFQGTGAADDSGLPNDRFFAVRPEGSVSTLKIQRTERGDSAVYLCASSRQGANTGELFFGEGSRLTVL.

DNA for the CDR3: TGTGCCAGCAGCTTATTCGCCAAAATGAACACTGAAGCTTTCTTT. This codes for CASSLFAKMNTEAFF. The chain uses TRBV11-3 and TRBJ1-1; D remains unclear. Germline V gene lookup returns CDR1 SGHNT and CDR2 YENEEA. Trimming stripped 2 bases from V and 0 bases from J, with 10 bases between. This CDR3 is 15 amino acids long.

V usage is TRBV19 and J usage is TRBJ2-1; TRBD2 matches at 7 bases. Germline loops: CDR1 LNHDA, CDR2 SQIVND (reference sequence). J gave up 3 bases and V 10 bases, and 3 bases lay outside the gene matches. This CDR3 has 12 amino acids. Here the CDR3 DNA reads TGTGCCACCGGGACTAACTACAATGAGCAGTTCTTC. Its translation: CATGTNYNEQFF.

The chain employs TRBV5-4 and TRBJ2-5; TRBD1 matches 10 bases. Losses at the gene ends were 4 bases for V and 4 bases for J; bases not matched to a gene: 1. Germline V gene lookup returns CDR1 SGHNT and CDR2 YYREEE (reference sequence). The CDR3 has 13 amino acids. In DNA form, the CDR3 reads TGTGCCAGCAGCAGGGACAGGGGAGAGACCCAGTACTTC. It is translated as CASSRDRGETQYF.

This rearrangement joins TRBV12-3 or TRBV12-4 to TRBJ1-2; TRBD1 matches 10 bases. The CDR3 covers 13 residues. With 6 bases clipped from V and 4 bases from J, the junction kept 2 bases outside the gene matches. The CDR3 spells CASRGTGAYGYTF. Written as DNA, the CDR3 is TGTGCCAGCAGGGGGACAGGGGCCTATGGCTACACCTTC.

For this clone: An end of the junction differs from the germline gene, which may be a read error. The CDR3 sequence is CASSLSGSYNEQFF. Here the CDR3 DNA reads TGTGCTAGCAGCTTAAGTGGCTCCTACAATGAGCAGTTCTTC. This rearrangement joins TRBV7-7 to TRBJ2-1, with D unresolved. The CDR3 extends over 14 amino acids. Per the germline V gene, CDR1 is SSHAT and CDR2 is FNYEAQ (reference sequence).

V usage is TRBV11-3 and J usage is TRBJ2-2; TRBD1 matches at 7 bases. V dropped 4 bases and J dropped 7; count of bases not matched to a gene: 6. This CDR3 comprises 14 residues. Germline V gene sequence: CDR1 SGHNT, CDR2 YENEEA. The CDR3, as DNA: TGTGCCAGCAGCTCCAATACAGGGGTCGGGGAGCTGTTTTTT. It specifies CASSSNTGVGELFF.

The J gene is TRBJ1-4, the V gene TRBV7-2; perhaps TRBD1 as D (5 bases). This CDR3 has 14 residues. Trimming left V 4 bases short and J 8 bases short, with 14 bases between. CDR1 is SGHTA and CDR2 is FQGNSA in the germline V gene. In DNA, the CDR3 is TGTGCCAGCAGCTCCAGACGGGGGGGAGAAAAACTGTTTTTT. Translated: CASSSRRGGEKLFF.

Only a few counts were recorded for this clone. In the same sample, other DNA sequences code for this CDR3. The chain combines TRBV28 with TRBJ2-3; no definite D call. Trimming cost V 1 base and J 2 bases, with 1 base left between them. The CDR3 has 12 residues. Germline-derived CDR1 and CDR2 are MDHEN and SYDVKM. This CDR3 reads CASSLYTDTQYF. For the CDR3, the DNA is TGTGCCAGCAGTTTATACACAGATACGCAGTATTTT. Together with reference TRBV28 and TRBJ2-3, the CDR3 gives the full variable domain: DVKVTQSSRYLVKRTGEKVFLECVQDMDHENMFWYRQDPGLGLRLIYFSYDVKMKEKGDIPEGYSVSREKKERFSLILESASTNQTSMYLCASSLYTDTQYFGPGTRLTVL.

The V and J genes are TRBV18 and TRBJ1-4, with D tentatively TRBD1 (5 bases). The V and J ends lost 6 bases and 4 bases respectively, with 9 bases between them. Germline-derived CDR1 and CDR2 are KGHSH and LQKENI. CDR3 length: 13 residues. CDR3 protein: CASSRDGNEKLFF. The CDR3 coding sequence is TGTGCCAGCTCCCGGGACGGTAATGAAAAACTGTTTTTT.

CDR3: CASTEEGNEQFF. As DNA, the CDR3 is TGTGCCAGCACCGAAGAGGGGAATGAGCAGTTCTTC. The chain has TRBV2 and TRBJ2-1; D assignment may be TRBD1 or TRBD2 (5 bases each). CDR3 length: 12 residues. V was pared by 7 bases and J by 7 bases, with 11 bases between. Germline values: CDR1 SNHLY, CDR2 FYNNEI.

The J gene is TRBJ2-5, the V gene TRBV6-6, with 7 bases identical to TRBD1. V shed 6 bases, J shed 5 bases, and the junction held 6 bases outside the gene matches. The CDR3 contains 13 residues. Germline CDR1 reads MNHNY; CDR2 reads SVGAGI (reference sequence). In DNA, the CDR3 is TGTGCCAGCAGAGACAGGGCGGTGGAGACCCAGTACTTC. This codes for CASRDRAVETQYF.

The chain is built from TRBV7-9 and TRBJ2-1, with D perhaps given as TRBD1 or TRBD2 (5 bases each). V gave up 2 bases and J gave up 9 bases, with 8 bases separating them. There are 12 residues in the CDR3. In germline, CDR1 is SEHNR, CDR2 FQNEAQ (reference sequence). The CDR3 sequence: CASSLIGGEQFF. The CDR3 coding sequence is TGTGCCAGCAGCTTAATTGGGGGTGAGCAGTTCTTC.

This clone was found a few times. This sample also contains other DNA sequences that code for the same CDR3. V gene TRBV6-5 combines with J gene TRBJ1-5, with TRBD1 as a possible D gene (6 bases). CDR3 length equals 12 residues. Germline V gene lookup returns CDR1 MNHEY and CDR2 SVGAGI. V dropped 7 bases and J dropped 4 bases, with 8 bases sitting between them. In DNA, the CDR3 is TGTGCCAGCAAAGGACAGAATCAGCCCCAGCATTTT. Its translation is CASKGQNQPQHF.

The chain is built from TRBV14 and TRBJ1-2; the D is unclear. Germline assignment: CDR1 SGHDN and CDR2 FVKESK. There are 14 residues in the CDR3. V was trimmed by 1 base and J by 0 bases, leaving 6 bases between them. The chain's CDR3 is CASSQGVANYGYTF. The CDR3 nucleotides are TGTGCCAGCAGCCAAGGCGTAGCTAACTATGGCTACACCTTC. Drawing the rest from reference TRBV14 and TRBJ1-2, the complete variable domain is EAGVTQFPSHSVIEKGQTVTLRCDPISGHDNLYWYRRVMGKEIKFLLHFVKESKQDESGMPNNRFLAERTGGTYSTLKVQPAELEDSGVYFCASSQGVANYGYTFGSGTRLTVV.

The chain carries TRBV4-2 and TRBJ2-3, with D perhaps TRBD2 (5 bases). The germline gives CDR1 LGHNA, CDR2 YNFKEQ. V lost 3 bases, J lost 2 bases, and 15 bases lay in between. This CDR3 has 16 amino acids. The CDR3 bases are TGTGCCAGCAGCCACCACTTTGCGGGTACCACAGATACGCAGTATTTT. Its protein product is CASSHHFAGTTDTQYF.

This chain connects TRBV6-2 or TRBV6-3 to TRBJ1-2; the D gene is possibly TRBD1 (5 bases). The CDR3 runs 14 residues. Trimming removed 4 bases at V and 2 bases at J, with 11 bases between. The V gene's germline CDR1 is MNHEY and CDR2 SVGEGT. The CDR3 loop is CASSSAGSNYGYTF. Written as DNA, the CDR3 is TGTGCCAGCAGTTCGGCAGGGTCAAACTATGGCTACACCTTC.

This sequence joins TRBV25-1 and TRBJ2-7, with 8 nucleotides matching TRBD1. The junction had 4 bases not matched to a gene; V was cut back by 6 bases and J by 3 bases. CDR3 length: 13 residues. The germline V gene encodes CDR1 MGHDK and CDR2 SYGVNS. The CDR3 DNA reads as TGTGCCAGCAGAGGGACAGGTTACTACGAGCAGTACTTC. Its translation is CASRGTGYYEQYF.

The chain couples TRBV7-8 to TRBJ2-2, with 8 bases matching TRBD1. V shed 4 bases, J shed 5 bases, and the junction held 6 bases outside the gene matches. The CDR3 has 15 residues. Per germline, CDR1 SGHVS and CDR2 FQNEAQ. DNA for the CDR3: TGTGCCAGCAGCTCCCAGGGGGCGCAAACCGGGGAGCTGTTTTTT. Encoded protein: CASSSQGAQTGELFF.

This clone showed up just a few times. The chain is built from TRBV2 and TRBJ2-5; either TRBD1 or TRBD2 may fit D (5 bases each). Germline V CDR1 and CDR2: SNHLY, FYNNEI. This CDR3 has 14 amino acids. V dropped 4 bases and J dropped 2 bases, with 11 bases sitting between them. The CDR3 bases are TGTGCCAGCAGTGGACAGACTAAACAAGAGACCCAGTACTTC. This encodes CASSGQTKQETQYF.

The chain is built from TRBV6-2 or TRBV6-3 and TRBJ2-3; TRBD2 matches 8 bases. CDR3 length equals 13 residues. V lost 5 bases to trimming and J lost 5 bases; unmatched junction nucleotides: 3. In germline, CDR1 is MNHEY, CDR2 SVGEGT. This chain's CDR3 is CASSMREVDTQYF. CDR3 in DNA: TGTGCCAGCAGTATGCGGGAGGTAGATACGCAGTATTTT.

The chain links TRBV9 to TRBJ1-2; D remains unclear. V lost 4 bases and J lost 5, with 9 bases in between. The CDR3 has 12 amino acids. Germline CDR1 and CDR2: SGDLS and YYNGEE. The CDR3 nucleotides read TGTGCCAGCAGCTCGTCTGGGTATGGCTACACCTTC. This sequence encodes CASSSSGYGYTF.

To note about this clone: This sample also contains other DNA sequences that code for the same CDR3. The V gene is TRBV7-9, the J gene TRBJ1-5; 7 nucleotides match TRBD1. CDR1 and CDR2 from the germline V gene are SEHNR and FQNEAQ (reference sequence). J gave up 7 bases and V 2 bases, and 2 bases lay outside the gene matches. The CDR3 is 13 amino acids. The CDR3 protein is CASSLQGDQPQHF. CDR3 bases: TGTGCCAGCAGCTTACAGGGGGACCAGCCCCAGCATTTT.